This TCR beta chain is from a study of PD-1 blockade in classical Hodgkin lymphoma. Study results and limitations: Patients starting nivolumab under 1 year after ASCT were excluded. A significant rise in TCR diversity by C4D1 was seen for CD4+ but not CD8+ cells.

Germline CDR1 reads SGDLS; CDR2 reads YYNGEE. Trimming pared 0 bases from V and 7 bases from J, leaving 8 bases between. The CDR3 spans 14 residues. A word on this clone: Antigen specificity is unknown.

Sequencing used immunoSEQ multiplex PCR; TCRdb keeps in-frame clones, though not all of them. The sample consists of more than 40,000 clones, approximately 78% of them appearing once. Documented time point: cycle 4 day 1 (C4D1), after five to seven weeks of nivolumab. Relapse was seen in all patients after autologous stem cell transplantation, and brentuximab vedotin exposure was variable. Complete response, partial response or progressive disease was recorded as best response. This TCR derives from a human donor with classical Hodgkin lymphoma. J is TRBJ1-6 and V is TRBV9; no reliable D call. The sequencing here drew on peripheral blood mononuclear cells (PBMCs), taken before the fourth cycle of nivolumab. CDR3 loop: CASSVGPVNSPLHF. CDR3 nucleotides: TGTGCCAGCAGCGTAGGTCCAGTAAATTCACCCCTCCACTTT.